The following is a T cell receptor beta chain sequence with its context. The antigen this receptor binds is unknown. No much larger clone exists at a distance of one base, and base qualities are not known. Other DNA sequences in the same sample also yield this CDR3. The entire amount of isolated RNA was reverse transcribed using the High Capacity cDNA Reverse Transcription Kit, so the sequenced TCRB transcripts were expressed ones. Deep immunoSEQ sequencing was performed on naive, central memory and regulatory T cell samples, with an average of around 3.5 million total reads per sample. After sorted cells were lysed in RLT buffer, RNA was extracted with DNase-treated RNeasy Micro or Mini kits, with the choice depending on cell number. To prevent cross-contamination, every cell subset was processed on its own, while patient and healthy donor samples were processed together. Using the immunoSEQ multiplex PCR, TCRB sequences were amplified from cDNA into 87-bp fragments spanning the CDR3 region. Amplicons were sequenced on the Illumina HiSeq platform. In the original analysis: PCR bias was computationally corrected using synthetic template baselines, reads within Hamming distance 2 were collapsed, and singletons that could not be merged were discarded. Reads were aligned against IMGT so that V, D and J genes, CDR3 length and insertions or deletions at six rearrangement sites could be assigned. Within each subset, clonotype counts were normalized to the number of sorted cells before true diversity and Gini coefficients were calculated with the tcR R package. Repertoire sharing was quantified using the overlap coefficient calculated on TCRB nucleotide sequences. Out-of-frame TCRB sequences from naive cells were analyzed to stand in for the pre-selection repertoire. This is the immuneACCESS table as TCRdb keeps it, with only in-frame sequences that have V and J called. A part of the clones is gone; compared with another copy, unresolved V genes explain less than half, and the rest is unexplained. V, J and clone size were drawn from that table, and D and trimming were deduced from the DNA. Here the sample has about 270,000 clones; roughly 14% occur a single time. The top ten constitute more than 0.02% of the sample.

This record comes from a study of beta chain features in type 1 diabetes (dated by TCRdb to between 2017 and 2018). Regarding the complete study: Mean age, gender distribution, total cell number and subset yield were not different between patients and healthy donors. A total of around 100 million sorted cells were examined across all samples, and RNA yield correlated strongly with the number of cells per subset. In the study, TCRB repertoires of sorted circulating CD4+ T cell subsets from recently diagnosed type 1 diabetes patients were compared with those of matched healthy donors. Regulatory and stem cell-like memory subsets were obtained from only 8 patients and roughly 8 healthy donors, while naive and central memory subsets were obtained from all 30 or so donors. Beyond this particular receptor, the publication reports: At VDJ recombination sites, type 1 diabetes patients had fewer insertions and more deleted nucleotides, which implies abnormalities in thymic rearrangement. PCR might favor shorter templates, but patient and control samples were amplified and corrected together, so any skew would affect both groups equally. Because cDNA was sequenced instead of genomic DNA, activated cells with high expression could be over-represented, although the groups did not differ in activation or CD3 levels. The naive, central memory and regulatory TCRB repertoires appeared to resemble one another more closely among patients than among healthy donors. HLA sub-analyses involved small numbers of individuals, so any influence of HLA type on TCRB rearrangement remained unresolved. Type 1 diabetes patients showed a moderate but significant shortening of TCRB CDR3 length in all four CD4+ subsets.

A single peripheral blood draw of about 116 mL on average was collected from each donor into heparinised tubes. A BD FACSAria II was used to sort naive, central memory, regulatory and stem cell-like memory CD4+ T cells with a panel that included CD45RO, CCR7, CD25, CD127, CD95 and CD27. Every sorted population had a purity above 95%. PBMCs were isolated right away by Lymphoprep density gradient centrifugation and were stained directly, without culture. So that batch effects would be minimized, each experiment stained and sorted samples in pairs, pairing one healthy donor with one patient. Sample: naive CD4+ T cells from blood. The meaning of the sample's cell subset or site label: true naive CD4+ T cells. The receptor was derived from a middle-aged woman in good health.

The CDR3 has the sequence CASSLGGGSYNEQFF. Read as DNA, the sequence is TGTGCCAGCAGCTTGGGCGGGGGGTCCTACAATGAGCAGTTCTTC. The chain is made from TRBV5-4 and TRBJ2-1; TRBD2 lines up with 8 middle nucleotides. Taken from the germline V gene (reference sequence), the CDR1 and CDR2 loops are SGHNT and YYREEE. For this chain, trimming is 0 bases at the V end and 1 base at the J end, and the number of junction bases without a gene match is 0. From cysteine to phenylalanine, the CDR3 is 15 amino acids long. The sequence is cut down to CDR3 DNA, 45 bases in frame from base 1.